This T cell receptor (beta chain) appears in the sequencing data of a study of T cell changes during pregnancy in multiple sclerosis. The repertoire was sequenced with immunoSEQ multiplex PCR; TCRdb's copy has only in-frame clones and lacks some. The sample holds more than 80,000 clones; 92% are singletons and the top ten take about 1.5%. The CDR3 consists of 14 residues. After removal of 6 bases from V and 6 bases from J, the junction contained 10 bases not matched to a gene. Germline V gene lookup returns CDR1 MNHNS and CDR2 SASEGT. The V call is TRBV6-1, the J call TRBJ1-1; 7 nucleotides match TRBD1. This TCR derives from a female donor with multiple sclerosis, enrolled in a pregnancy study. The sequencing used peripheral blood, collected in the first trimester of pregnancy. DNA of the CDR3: TGTGCCAGCAGACTAACAGGGGACCTGTCTGAAGCTTTCTTT. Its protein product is CASRLTGDLSEAFF.